One TCR beta chain is described in this entry. Its antigen remains unknown. The junction and the germline gene differ at one end; a read error may be behind it. Looked up from germline, CDR1 is SGHRS and CDR2 is YFSETQ. CDR3 length: 11 residues. Only in-frame clones appear in the TCRdb table, and some are missing; sequencing was by immunoSEQ multiplex PCR. This sample has around 150,000 clones, with around 90% found just once. These data originate in a study of cytomegalovirus exposure and HLA in healthy donors. Study summary: The same platform was used for the 130 or so validation repertoires as for the 650 to 700 first-cohort repertoires, as reported in a later analysis. General study results and limits: Cytomegalovirus-associated TCR beta chains were listed, numbering some 170. In a later analysis, first-cohort TCR clusters were found to tend to co-occur in the 100 to 150 validation repertoires. Rare sequences made up most TCRs, while some public TCRs were found in many donors.

Sequences were obtained from PBMCs. The sequence was obtained from a woman aged 18-29 years in good health and CMV-seropositive. This chain uses TRBV5-1 with TRBJ2-1; no reliable D call. DNA of the CDR3: TGCGCCAGCAGCTCCGACAATGAGCAGTTCTTC. Translation: CASSSDNEQFF.